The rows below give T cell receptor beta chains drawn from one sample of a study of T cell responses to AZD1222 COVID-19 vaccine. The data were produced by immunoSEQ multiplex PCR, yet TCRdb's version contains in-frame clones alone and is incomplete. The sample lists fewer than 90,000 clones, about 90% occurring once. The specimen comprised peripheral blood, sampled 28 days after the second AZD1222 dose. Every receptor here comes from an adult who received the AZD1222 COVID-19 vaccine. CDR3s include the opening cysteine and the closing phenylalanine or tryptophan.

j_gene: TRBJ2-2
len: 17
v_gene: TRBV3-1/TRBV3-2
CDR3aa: CASSRRLVGANTGELFF

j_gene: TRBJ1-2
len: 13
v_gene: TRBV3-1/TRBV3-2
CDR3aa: CASSPVSNYGYTF

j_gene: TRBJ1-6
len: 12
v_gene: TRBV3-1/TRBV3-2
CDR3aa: CASSRQVSPLHF

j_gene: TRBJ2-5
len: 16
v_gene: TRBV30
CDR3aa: CAWSVGVAGGQETQYF

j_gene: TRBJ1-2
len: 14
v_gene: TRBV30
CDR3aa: CAWSVQGDGYGYTF

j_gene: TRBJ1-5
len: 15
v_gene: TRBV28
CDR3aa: CASSLTGARNQPQHF

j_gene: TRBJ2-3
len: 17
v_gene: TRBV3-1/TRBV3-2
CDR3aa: CASSQESRDSVTDTQYF

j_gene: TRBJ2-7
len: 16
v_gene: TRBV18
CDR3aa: CASSPDRTRGPGGQYF

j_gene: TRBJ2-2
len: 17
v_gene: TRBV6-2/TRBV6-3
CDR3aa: CASSPFYGTGYPGELFF

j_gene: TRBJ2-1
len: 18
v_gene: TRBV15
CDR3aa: CATSRDSVGRLAYNEQFF

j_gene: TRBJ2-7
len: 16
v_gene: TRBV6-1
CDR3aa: CASSEAEGQGNYEQYF

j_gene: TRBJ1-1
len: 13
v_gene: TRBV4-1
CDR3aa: CASSQVHDTEAFF

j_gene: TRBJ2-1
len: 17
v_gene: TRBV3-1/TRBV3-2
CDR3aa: CASSQDRKAGGMNEQFF

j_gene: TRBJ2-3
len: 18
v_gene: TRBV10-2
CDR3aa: CASSGLGTSGRRTDTQYF

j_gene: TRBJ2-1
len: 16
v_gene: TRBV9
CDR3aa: CASSVEGGGDYNEQFF

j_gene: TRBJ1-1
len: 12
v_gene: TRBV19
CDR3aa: CASRQMNTEAFF

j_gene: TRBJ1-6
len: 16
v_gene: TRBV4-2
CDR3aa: CASSQEGPSDNSPLHF

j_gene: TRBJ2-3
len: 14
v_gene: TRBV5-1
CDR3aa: CASGAGGSTDTQYF

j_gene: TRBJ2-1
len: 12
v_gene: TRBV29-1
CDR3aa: CSALIDLNEQFF

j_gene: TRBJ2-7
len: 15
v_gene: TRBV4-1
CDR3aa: CASSLQREGPYEQYF

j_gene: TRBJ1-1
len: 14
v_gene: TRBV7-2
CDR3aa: CASSTLQGSTEAFF

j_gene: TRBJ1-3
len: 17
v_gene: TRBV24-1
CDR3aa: CATSDFVARLVGNTIYF

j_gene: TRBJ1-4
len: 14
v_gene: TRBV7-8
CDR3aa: CASSLDGGSEKLFF

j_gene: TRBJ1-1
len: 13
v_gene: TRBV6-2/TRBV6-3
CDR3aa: CASSDRYPPEAFF

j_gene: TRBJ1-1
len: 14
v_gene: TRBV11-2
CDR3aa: CASSLEVMNTEAFF

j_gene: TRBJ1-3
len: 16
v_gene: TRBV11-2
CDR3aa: CASSSIRGPWGNTIYF

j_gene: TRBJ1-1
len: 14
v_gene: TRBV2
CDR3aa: CASKLTGMNTEAFF

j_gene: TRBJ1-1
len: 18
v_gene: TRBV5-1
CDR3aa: CASSLRPNGLSFSAEAFF

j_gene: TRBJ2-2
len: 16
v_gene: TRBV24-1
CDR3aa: CATSGGTSGSTGELFF

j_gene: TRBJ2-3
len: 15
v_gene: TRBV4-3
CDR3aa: CASSQDTGYTDTQYF

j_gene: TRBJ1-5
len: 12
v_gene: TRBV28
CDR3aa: CASRRYNQPQHF

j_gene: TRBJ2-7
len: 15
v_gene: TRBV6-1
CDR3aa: CASSEGPASSYEQYF

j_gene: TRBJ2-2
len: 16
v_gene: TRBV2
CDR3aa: CASSDSRQGAGGELFF

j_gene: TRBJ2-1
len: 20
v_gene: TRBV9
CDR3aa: CASSGPGTSGRELRSDEQFF

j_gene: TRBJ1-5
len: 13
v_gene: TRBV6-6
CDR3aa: CASNRGNNQPQHF

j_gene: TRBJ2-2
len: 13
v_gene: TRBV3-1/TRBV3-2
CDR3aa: CASSPSYAGELFF

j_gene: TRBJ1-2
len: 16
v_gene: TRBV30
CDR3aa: CAWSPRGHFGDQGYTF

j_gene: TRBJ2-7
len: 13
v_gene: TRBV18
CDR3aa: CASWGGRYYEQYF

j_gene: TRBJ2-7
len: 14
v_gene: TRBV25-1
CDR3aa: CASRGTSGSYEQYF

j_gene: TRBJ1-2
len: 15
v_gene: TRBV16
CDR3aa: CASSQSQATPYGYTF

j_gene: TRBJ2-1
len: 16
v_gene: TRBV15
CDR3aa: CATSRDPGLAGLEQFF

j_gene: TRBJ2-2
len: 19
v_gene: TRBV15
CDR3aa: CATSRTLLRLAGERGELFF

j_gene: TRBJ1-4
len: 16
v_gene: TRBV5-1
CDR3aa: CASSSLAGTDNEKLFF

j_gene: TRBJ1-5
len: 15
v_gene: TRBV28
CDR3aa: CASSLGEGGNPPQHF

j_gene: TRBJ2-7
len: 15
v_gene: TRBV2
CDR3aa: CASGRGLAGIYEQYF

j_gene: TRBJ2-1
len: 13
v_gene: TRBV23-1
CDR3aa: CASSLSGDNEQFF

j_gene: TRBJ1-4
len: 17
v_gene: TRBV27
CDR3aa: CASSLRVSGLTNEKLFF

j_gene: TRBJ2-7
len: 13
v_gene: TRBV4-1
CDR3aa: CASTGPLGYEQYF

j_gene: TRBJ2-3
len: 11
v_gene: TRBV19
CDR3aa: CASSNLDTQYF

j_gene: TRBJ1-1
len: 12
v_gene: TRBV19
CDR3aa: CASSARPTEAFF